This TCR beta chain was identified during a study of response to subunit inactivated influenza vaccine. The CDR3 sequence is 16 residues long. V shed 3 bases and J 13 bases; nucleotides not matched to a gene: 14. Points from the study as a whole: Authors suggested each seasonal flu vaccination may recruit only limited numbers of new T cells.

TCRdb passed the RT-PCR reads through MiXCR, listing each CDR3 protein once. The repertoire holds approximately 230,000 distinct CDR3 sequences, with 12% as singletons. This clonotype showed up many times. Its antigen is as yet unknown. This chain links TRBV12-3 or TRBV12-4 with TRBJ2-1; 11 nucleotides agree with TRBD2. The sequencing here drew on non-naive T cells sorted from PBMCs, taken less than 15 days before vaccination. This clonotype was sampled from a man between 45 and 60 years old who received an inactivated influenza vaccine. DNA of the CDR3: TGTGCCAGCAGTTTTGGCCGACTAGCGGGGTTTACAACACAGTTCTTC. This codes for CASSFGRLAGFTTQFF.